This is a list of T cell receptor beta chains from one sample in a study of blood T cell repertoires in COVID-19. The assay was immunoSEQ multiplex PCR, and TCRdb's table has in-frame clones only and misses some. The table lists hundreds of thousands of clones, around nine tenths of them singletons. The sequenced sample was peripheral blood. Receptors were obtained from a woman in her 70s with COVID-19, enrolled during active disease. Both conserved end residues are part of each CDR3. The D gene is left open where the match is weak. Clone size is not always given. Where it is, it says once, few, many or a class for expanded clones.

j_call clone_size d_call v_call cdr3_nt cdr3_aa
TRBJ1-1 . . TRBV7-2 TGTGCCAGCAGCTTAGGGGGGGGCCGGACTGAAGCTTTCTTT CASSLGGGRTEAFF
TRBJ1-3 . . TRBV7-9 TGTGCCAGCAGCTTCACAGGGTCTGGAAACACCATATATTTT CASSFTGSGNTIYF
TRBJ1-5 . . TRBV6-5 TGTGCCAGCAGTTACTCTTCACAGGGTCAGCCCCAGCATTTT CASSYSSQGQPQHF
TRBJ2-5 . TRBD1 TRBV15 TGTGCCACCAGCAGAGATCTGACAGGGGCCTTCCAAGAGACCCAGTACTTC CATSRDLTGAFQETQYF
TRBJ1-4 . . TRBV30 TGTGCCTGGAGTGGGGGGCCTGGTGAAAAACTGTTTTTT CAWSGGPGEKLFF
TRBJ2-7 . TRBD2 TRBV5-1 TGCGCCAGCAGCTTGACTAGCGGGGGGCCCTACGAGCAGTACTTC CASSLTSGGPYEQYF
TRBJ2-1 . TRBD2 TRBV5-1 TGCGCCAGCAGTTGGACTAGCGGGGATCAGCAGTTCTTC CASSWTSGDQQFF
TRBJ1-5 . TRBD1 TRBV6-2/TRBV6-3 TGTGCCAGCAGTTACCCGGGACAGGGGGCTCGGCCCCAGCATTTT CASSYPGQGARPQHF
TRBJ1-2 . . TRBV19 TGTGCCAGTAGAGCGGTCAGTGCTACCCTGAACTATGGCTACACCTTC CASRAVSATLNYGYTF
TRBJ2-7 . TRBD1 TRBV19 TGTGCCAGTAGGGGGGACAGGGACGAGCAGTACTTC CASRGDRDEQYF
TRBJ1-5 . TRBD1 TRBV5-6 TGTGCCAGCAGCTCGGGACAGCTTAATCAGCCCCAGCATTTT CASSSGQLNQPQHF
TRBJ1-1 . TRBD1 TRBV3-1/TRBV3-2 TGTGCCAGCAGCAAGTCCCCAGGGGGCACTGAAGCTTTCTTT CASSKSPGGTEAFF
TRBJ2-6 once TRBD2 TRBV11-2 TGTGCCAGCAGTCTTCGACTAGCGGGCCCTCTAGGGGCCAACGTCCTGACTTTC CASSLRLAGPLGANVLTF
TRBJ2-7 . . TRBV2 TGTGCCAGCAGTGTGAGTGAGAGAGTACTATCCTACGAGCAGTACTTC CASSVSERVLSYEQYF
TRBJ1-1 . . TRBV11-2 TGTGCCAGCAGCCGTAATACGGTATTGAACACTGAAGCTTTCTTT CASSRNTVLNTEAFF
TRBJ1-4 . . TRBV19 TGTGCCAGTAGTACCTTCTGGGGGCAAAATGAAAAACTGTTTTTT CASSTFWGQNEKLFF
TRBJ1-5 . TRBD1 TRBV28 TGTGCCAGCAGTTCCCAGACAGGGGTAAATCAGCCCCAGCATTTT CASSSQTGVNQPQHF
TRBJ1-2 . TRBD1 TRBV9 TGTGCCAGCAGCGTAGGGCAGGGGGATAACTATGGCTACACCTTC CASSVGQGDNYGYTF
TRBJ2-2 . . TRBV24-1 TGTGCCACCAGTGATAACGGGGCGAACACCGGGGAGCTGTTTTTT CATSDNGANTGELFF
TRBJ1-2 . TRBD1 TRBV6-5 TGTGCCAGCAGTCTGGGACAGGGGACCTATGGCTACACCTTC CASSLGQGTYGYTF
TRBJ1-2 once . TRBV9 TGTGCCAGCAGCCTTTTACAGGGACCCCCTAACTATGGCTACACCTTC CASSLLQGPPNYGYTF
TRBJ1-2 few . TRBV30 TGTGCCTGGATTCGGGAAACTTATGGCTACACCTTC CAWIRETYGYTF
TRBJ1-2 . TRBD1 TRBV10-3 TGTGCCATCTATTATACAGGGGGCGATGGCTACACCTTC CAIYYTGGDGYTF
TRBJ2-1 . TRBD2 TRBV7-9 TGTGCCAGCAGCAAAACTAGCGGGCCGTACAATGAGCAGTTCTTC CASSKTSGPYNEQFF
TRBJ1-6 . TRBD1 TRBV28 TGTGCCAGCAGCCGGGACAGTAATTCACCCCTCCACTTT CASSRDSNSPLHF
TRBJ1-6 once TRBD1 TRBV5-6 TGTGCCAGCAGCTTGACCCCTGGACAGGGCAATTCACCCCTCCACTTT CASSLTPGQGNSPLHF
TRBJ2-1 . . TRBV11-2 TGTGCCTCCGGCGATGTGGAGAGCTCCTACAATGAGCAGTTCTTC CASGDVESSYNEQFF
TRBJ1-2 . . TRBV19 TGTGCCAGTAGTATTTCTGGGGGGTCCTATGGCTACACCTTC CASSISGGSYGYTF
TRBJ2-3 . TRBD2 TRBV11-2 TGTGCCAGCAGCCCCAATCTAGCGGGCACAGATACGCAGTATTTT CASSPNLAGTDTQYF
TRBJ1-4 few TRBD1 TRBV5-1 TGCGCCAGCAGCGCAGCCGGGACAGCAAATGAAAAACTGTTTTTT CASSAAGTANEKLFF
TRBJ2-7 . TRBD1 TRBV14 TGTGCCAGCAGCCCTGGGACAGCCTACGAGCAGTACTTC CASSPGTAYEQYF
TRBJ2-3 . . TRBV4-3 TGCGCCAGCAGCCAAGCGGGGGTGGGCACAGATACGCAGTATTTT CASSQAGVGTDTQYF
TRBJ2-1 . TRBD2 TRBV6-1 TGTGCCAGCAGTGCCGAGCGGGGGGGCGGTCCGAACAATGAGCAGTTCTTC CASSAERGGGPNNEQFF
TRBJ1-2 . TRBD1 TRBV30 TGTGCCTGGAGGGTCCCGGGACAGGGACTGGTTGGCTACACCTTC CAWRVPGQGLVGYTF
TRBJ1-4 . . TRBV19 TGTGCCAATCCGACACCTGCGACTAATGAAAAACTGTTTTTT CANPTPATNEKLFF
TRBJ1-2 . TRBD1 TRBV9 TGTGCCAGCAACAGGGGGGATGGCCCTAACTATGGCTACACCTTC CASNRGDGPNYGYTF
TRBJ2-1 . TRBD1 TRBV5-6 TGTGCCAGCAGCTTGACAGGGGTAGTCAACAATGAGCAGTTCTTC CASSLTGVVNNEQFF
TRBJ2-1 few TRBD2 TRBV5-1 TGCGCCAGCAGCCCGCTAGCGGGGGGTGCTCTCTCCTACAATGAGCAGTTCTTC CASSPLAGGALSYNEQFF
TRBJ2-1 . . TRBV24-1 TGTGCCACCAGTGACTCGTGGGGCCTTAATGAGCAGTTCTTC CATSDSWGLNEQFF
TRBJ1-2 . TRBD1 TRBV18 TGTGCCAGCTCCCGGGACAGCTATGGCTACACCTTC CASSRDSYGYTF
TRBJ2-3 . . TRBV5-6 TGTGCCAGCAGCTTGACAAATACGCAGTATTTT CASSLTNTQYF
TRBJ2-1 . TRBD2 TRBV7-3 TGTGCCAGCAGCCCCGACGGGGGGGGCTACAATGAGCAGTTCTTC CASSPDGGGYNEQFF
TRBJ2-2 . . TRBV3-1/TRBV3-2 TGTGCCAGCAGCCGCAGGGACATCTCCTGGGAGCTGTTTTTT CASSRRDISWELFF
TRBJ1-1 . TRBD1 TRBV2 TGTGCCAGCAGTGTGGGGGACAGGGGGGTCACTGAAGCTTTCTTT CASSVGDRGVTEAFF